What follows are 21 T cell receptor beta chains derived from one specimen sequenced in a study of T cell responses to AZD1222 COVID-19 vaccine. Only in-frame clones appear in the TCRdb table, and some are missing; sequencing was by immunoSEQ multiplex PCR. The table shows fewer than 130,000 clones, with 70% to 90% occurring only once. The material sequenced was peripheral blood, taken 28 days after the second AZD1222 dose. These receptors all come from an adult who received the AZD1222 COVID-19 vaccine.

For the CDR3, the DNA is TGTGCCAGCAGCCCCCTCCTGGACGGGGATACGCAGTATTTT. Protein product: CASSPLLDGDTQYF. The chain uses TRBV14 and TRBJ2-3; D is undetermined. This CDR3 has 14 residues. Trimming cost V 4 bases and J 6 bases, with 14 bases left between them. CDR1 and CDR2 (germline): SGHDN, FVKESK.

The chain uses TRBV18 and TRBJ1-5; D is perhaps TRBD1 (6 bases). V gave up 0 bases and J gave up 2 bases, with 11 bases separating them. This CDR3 region has 16 residues. Looked up from germline, CDR1 is KGHSH and CDR2 is LQKENI. The DNA of the CDR3 is TGTGCCAGCTCACCACCGGGACAAGGCGGCAATCAGCCCCAGCATTTT. This sequence encodes CASSPPGQGGNQPQHF.

This chain uses TRBV12-3 or TRBV12-4 with TRBJ1-1, with TRBD1 identical over 9 bases. CDR3 length equals 13 residues. V shed 3 bases, J shed 5 bases, and the junction held 1 base outside the gene matches. DNA of the CDR3: TGTGCCAGCAGTTTGGGGACAGGGACTGAAGCTTTCTTT. This sequence encodes CASSLGTGTEAFF.

V is TRBV30 and J is TRBJ1-1, with 9 bases lining up with TRBD1. J was trimmed by 13 bases and V by 1 base; bases with no gene match: 16. The germline V gene encodes CDR1 GTSNPN and CDR2 SVGIG (reference sequence). The length of the CDR3 is 15 residues. CDR3 nucleotides: TGTGCCTGGAGTGGGGGAGGGACAGGGATACGTTTGGGTTTCTTT. This codes for CAWSGGGTGIRLGFF.

This clone occurred once. The chain employs TRBV10-3 and TRBJ2-5; the D call may be TRBD1 or TRBD2 (5 bases each). The V gene's germline CDR1 is ENHRY and CDR2 SYGVKD. V shed 3 bases and J shed 5 bases, with 19 bases lying between them. This CDR3 spans 16 amino acids. The CDR3 reads CAISDPTVGVGETQYF. The CDR3 nucleotides are TGTGCCATCAGTGACCCGACAGTGGGGGTGGGGGAGACCCAGTACTTC.

This rearrangement joins TRBV9 to TRBJ2-3; 9 bases line up with TRBD1. Germline loops: CDR1 SGDLS, CDR2 YYNGEE. V was clipped by 6 bases and J by 5 bases; unmatched bases: 10. The CDR3 has 15 amino acids. CDR3: CASTPNRGHVDTQYF. The CDR3 DNA reads TGTGCCAGCACCCCCAACAGGGGGCATGTAGATACGCAGTATTTT.

J is TRBJ1-2 and V is TRBV12-3 or TRBV12-4, with 9 bases lining up with TRBD1. The CDR3 loop spans 13 amino acids. Unmatched junction bases numbered 6, after V lost 6 bases and J lost 7 bases. The CDR3 coding sequence is TGTGCCAGCAGGAATACAGGGGGCTTTGGCTACACCTTC. Residues: CASRNTGGFGYTF.

The chain couples TRBV5-1 to TRBJ1-6; no reliable D call. The CDR3 length is 13 residues. CDR1 SGHRS and CDR2 YFSETQ come from the germline V gene. The V and J ends lost 0 bases and 8 bases respectively, with 6 bases between them. In DNA, the CDR3 is TGCGCCAGCAGCTTGGATAGGCATTCACCCCTCCACTTT. Amino acid sequence: CASSLDRHSPLHF.

The gene calls are TRBV2 and TRBJ1-5; TRBD1 matches 7 bases. The V segment lost 5 bases and the J segment 4 bases; nucleotides outside the gene matches: 11. The CDR3 runs 16 residues. The V gene's germline CDR1 is SNHLY and CDR2 FYNNEI. CDR3 nucleotides: TGTGCCAGCAGTTCTTCACGACAGGGTGTTAATCAGCCCCAGCATTTT. This sequence encodes CASSSSRQGVNQPQHF.

V usage is TRBV6-5 and J usage is TRBJ1-1, with D possibly being TRBD1 (5 bases). V was trimmed by 2 bases and J by 4 bases, leaving 11 bases between them. CDR3 size: 14 residues. Germline CDR1 reads MNHEY; CDR2 reads SVGAGI. The CDR3 spells CASSYAERGTEAFF. DNA of the CDR3: TGTGCCAGCAGTTACGCCGAGAGGGGCACTGAAGCTTTCTTT.

The CDR3 loop is CASSLGQVQTDTQYF. The CDR3 nucleotides are TGTGCCAGCAGTTTGGGACAGGTTCAGACAGATACGCAGTATTTT. The rearrangement links TRBV28 to TRBJ2-3, with 8 bases lining up with TRBD1. Germline lookup yields CDR1 MDHEN and CDR2 SYDVKM. Trimming removed 3 bases from V and 3 bases from J; junction bases left unmatched: 5. The CDR3 contains 15 residues. The full variable domain, its missing parts supplied by reference TRBV28 and TRBJ2-3, is DVKVTQSSRYLVKRTGEKVFLECVQDMDHENMFWYRQDPGLGLRLIYFSYDVKMKEKGDIPEGYSVSREKKERFSLILESASTNQTSMYLCASSLGQVQTDTQYFGPGTRLTVL.

Comment on this clone: Different DNA sequences within this sample yield the same CDR3. The V and J genes are TRBV5-1 and TRBJ2-5; D is possibly TRBD2 (6 bases). Trimming took off 5 bases at V and 5 bases at J, with 10 bases between the two ends. The CDR3 is made up of 12 amino acids. The V gene's germline CDR1 is SGHRS and CDR2 YFSETQ. The CDR3 sequence is CASRSEGETQYF. The CDR3 DNA reads TGCGCCAGCAGATCGGAGGGTGAGACCCAGTACTTC.

This clone was observed a few times. V is TRBV27 and J is TRBJ1-5; no firm D call. The CDR3 loop spans 12 amino acids. Trimming took off 4 bases at V and 6 bases at J, with 7 bases between the two ends. From germline, CDR1 is MNHEY and CDR2 SMNVEV (reference sequence). CDR3 bases: TGTGCCAGCAGTTCCCATTCTCAGCCCCAGCATTTT. Its protein product is CASSSHSQPQHF.

This sequence joins TRBV3-1 (or the pseudogene TRBV3-2) and TRBJ2-1; a weak D match, TRBD2 (6 bases). Germline values: CDR1 LGHDT, CDR2 YNNKEL (reference sequence). Deletions cut 5 bases from V and 1 base from J, with 9 bases between. This CDR3 is built from 14 residues. The CDR3 here is CASSTGTSYNEQFF. The CDR3 DNA reads as TGTGCCAGCAGCACGGGGACTTCCTACAATGAGCAGTTCTTC.

The chain is built from TRBV7-9 and TRBJ2-7; 7 nucleotides align to TRBD1. The CDR3 length is 13 residues. V shed 6 bases, J shed 5 bases, and the junction held 7 bases outside the gene matches. Germline-derived CDR1 and CDR2 are SEHNR and FQNEAQ (reference sequence). The CDR3: CASSSQGVNEQYF. The CDR3 bases are TGTGCCAGCAGTTCCCAGGGGGTAAACGAGCAGTACTTC. Filled out from reference TRBV7-9 and TRBJ2-7, the complete variable domain reads DTGVSQNPRHKITKRGQNVTFRCDPISEHNRLYWYRQTLGQGPEFLTYFQNEAQLEKSRLLSDRFSAERPKGSFSTLEIQRTEQGDSAMYLCASSSQGVNEQYFGPGTRLTVT.

V usage is TRBV21-1 and J usage is TRBJ1-3; the table's D call of TRBD1 was not tested on the DNA. TRBV21-1 is a pseudogene. The CDR3 covers 16 residues. CDR3 region: CASSMTTGGSGNTIYF. The CDR3 DNA is TGTGCCAGCAGCATGACGACAGGGGGGTCTGGAAACACCATATATTTT.

The chain recombines TRBV18 with TRBJ1-1; the match to TRBD1 covers 7 bases. The CDR3 spans 15 residues. Germline V lookup: CDR1 KGHSH, CDR2 LQKENI. The V gene end was trimmed by 6 bases and the J gene end by 2 bases; junction bases not matched to a gene: 9. This CDR3 reads CASSREAGGNTEAFF. DNA for the CDR3: TGTGCCAGCTCCCGGGAAGCAGGGGGAAACACTGAAGCTTTCTTT.

The CDR3 DNA reads as TGTGCCAGTAGAACGGGGATCACTGAAGCTTTCTTT. It codes for CASRTGITEAFF. The rearrangement links TRBV19 to TRBJ1-1, with D hard to call. Germline V CDR1 and CDR2: LNHDA, SQIVND (reference sequence). The CDR3 spans 12 residues. The V end was cut by 6 bases, the J end by 4 bases, with 9 bases between.

The gene calls are TRBV5-1 and TRBJ1-1; the match to TRBD1 covers 8 bases. From germline, CDR1 is SGHRS and CDR2 YFSETQ. The CDR3 runs 15 residues. The ends lost 4 bases at V and 3 bases at J; junction bases unmatched: 8. The CDR3 reads CASSPGDRLYTEAFF. CDR3 in DNA: TGCGCCAGCAGCCCAGGGGACAGGCTTTACACTGAAGCTTTCTTT.

The rearrangement uses TRBV7-3 and TRBJ1-6; D is ambiguous. This CDR3 has 16 residues. Trimming took 8 bases from V and 6 from J, leaving 20 bases between them. CDR1 and CDR2 (germline): SGHTA, FQGTGA. The CDR3 protein is CASCSMVGRINSPLHF. The CDR3 nucleotides are TGTGCCAGCTGCTCGATGGTGGGTAGAATTAATTCACCCCTCCACTTT.

DNA of the CDR3: TGTGCCAGCTCACCACCTAGCCCGGGTGAGGGCGAGCAGTACTTC. This codes for CASSPPSPGEGEQYF. The chain employs TRBV18 and TRBJ2-7, with D possibly being TRBD2 (5 bases). The CDR3 contains 15 residues. The V and J ends lost 0 bases and 6 bases respectively, with 15 bases between them. CDR1 and CDR2 from the germline V gene are KGHSH and LQKENI.